These 22 T cell receptor beta chains originate from one sample sequenced in a study of control samples from healthy donors and cancer patients. Sequencing was performed with immunoSEQ multiplex PCR; in TCRdb, only in-frame clones are kept and a portion is missing. The profile shows fewer than 250,000 clones, over 80% of them singletons. The sequenced sample was blood. All receptors derive from a man under 40 in good health.

This clone has a single count. V and J are TRBV19 and TRBJ1-1; weak D call: TRBD1 (6 bases). V lost 4 bases, J lost 1 base, and 13 bases lay in between. The CDR3 has 15 residues. Germline V gene data show CDR1 as LNHDA and CDR2 as SQIVND (reference sequence). CDR3 protein: CASSRRGDPNTEAFF. Written as DNA, the CDR3 is TGTGCCAGTAGTAGAAGGGGGGATCCGAACACTGAAGCTTTCTTT.

V is TRBV18 and J is TRBJ1-1; possibly TRBD1 for D (5 bases). Germline-derived CDR1 and CDR2 are KGHSH and LQKENI. CDR3 size: 13 residues. The germline V and J ends were trimmed by 3 bases and 5 bases, with 10 bases remaining between them. The CDR3 bases are TGTGCCAGCTCACCGGGGACTTTTACTGAAGCTTTCTTT. As protein: CASSPGTFTEAFF.

This clone has just one count. The chain is built from TRBV6-1 and TRBJ1-2; perhaps TRBD1 as D (5 bases). The germline V gene has CDR1 MNHNS and CDR2 SASEGT. The CDR3 contains 16 residues. Trimming left V 1 base short and J 4 bases short, with 16 bases between. CDR3 region: CASSEVLGVTGYGYTF. In nucleotides, the CDR3 is TGTGCCAGCAGTGAAGTCCTAGGGGTAACGGGCTATGGCTACACCTTC.

This chain uses TRBV11-2 with TRBJ2-7; TRBD1 matches at 11 bases. V lost 5 bases, J lost 7 bases, and 4 bases stayed unmatched. The CDR3 contains 13 residues. CDR1 and CDR2 from the germline V gene are SGHAT and FQNNGV. CDR3 DNA: TGTGCCAGCAGCCCGGACAGGGGGCGTGAGCAGTACTTC. Its translation: CASSPDRGREQYF.

This clone showed up just once. In nucleotides, the CDR3 is TGTGCCAGCAGCTTCCAGCGGGGGGGCAACAATGAGCAGTTCTTC. This codes for CASSFQRGGNNEQFF. The chain couples TRBV7-9 to TRBJ2-1, with 10 positions matching TRBD2. Germline loops: CDR1 SEHNR, CDR2 FQNEAQ (reference sequence). The CDR3 contains 15 residues. Trimming cost V 3 bases and J 5 bases; bases outside gene matches: 4.

The gene calls are TRBV5-1 and TRBJ2-7; the match to TRBD2 covers 10 bases. CDR3 size: 16 residues. V lost 4 bases and J lost 3; bases outside the gene matches: 10. Germline CDR1 and CDR2: SGHRS and YFSETQ. The CDR3 loop reads CASSPTLAGAGYEQYF. CDR3 DNA sequence: TGCGCCAGCAGCCCAACTCTAGCGGGGGCCGGCTACGAGCAGTACTTC.

The chain couples TRBV7-9 to TRBJ2-3, with TRBD2 matching over 12 bases. In germline, CDR1 is SEHNR, CDR2 FQNEAQ (reference sequence). After removal of 1 base from V and 1 base from J, the junction contained 3 bases not matched to a gene. CDR3 size: 17 residues. This CDR3 reads CASSLGLAGARTDTQYF. Here the CDR3 DNA reads TGTGCCAGCAGCTTAGGACTAGCGGGGGCCCGCACAGATACGCAGTATTTT.

The chain carries TRBV7-3 and TRBJ2-1; 8 bases line up with TRBD2. J was trimmed by 6 bases and V by 2 bases; bases with no gene match: 6. Germline V gene lookup returns CDR1 SGHTA and CDR2 FQGTGA. This CDR3 is 15 amino acids long. The CDR3 DNA follows: TGTGCCAGCAGCTTATCTAGCGGGCTCCTCAATGAGCAGTTCTTC. Amino acid sequence: CASSLSSGLLNEQFF.

This clone was seen a single time. The chain joins TRBV5-6 to TRBJ2-2, with TRBD2 identical over 10 bases. V gave up 0 bases and J gave up 3 bases; unmatched junction bases: 8. The CDR3 sequence is 18 residues long. Germline V CDR1 and CDR2: SGHDT, YYEEEE. This CDR3 is CASSLVSSGGADTGELFF. CDR3 nucleotides: TGTGCCAGCAGCTTGGTCTCTAGCGGGGGCGCGGACACCGGGGAGCTGTTTTTT.

The chain's CDR3 is CSARRNTEAFF. In nucleotides, the CDR3 is TGCAGTGCTAGACGGAACACTGAAGCTTTCTTT. V is TRBV20-1 and J is TRBJ1-1; D not resolved. In germline, CDR1 is DFQATT, CDR2 SNEGSKA (reference sequence). This CDR3 is built from 11 residues. Trimming shortened V by 2 bases and J by 1 base, and 2 bases separated the two germline ends.

This rearrangement joins TRBV19 to TRBJ2-2; 7 bases agree with TRBD1. The CDR3 is 15 amino acids. V lost 3 bases and J lost 8; bases outside the gene matches: 9. CDR1 and CDR2 from the germline V gene are LNHDA and SQIVND (reference sequence). Here the CDR3 DNA reads TGTGCCAGTAGTATCCGGGACAGCCGGGTTGGGGAGCTGTTTTTT. It is translated as CASSIRDSRVGELFF.

V usage is TRBV5-1 and J usage is TRBJ2-6, with 9 bases matching TRBD1. J gave up 3 bases and V 4 bases, and 14 bases lay outside the gene matches. The CDR3 totals 19 residues. Germline values: CDR1 SGHRS, CDR2 YFSETQ. CDR3 nucleotides: TGCGCCAGCAGCCTGCATAGTCGGGGGACAGGGATTGGGGCCAACGTCCTGACTTTC. Its translation is CASSLHSRGTGIGANVLTF.

The DNA of the CDR3 is TGTGCCAGCAGAGCGCGGGGGCCAGATGAGCAGTTCTTC. As protein: CASRARGPDEQFF. The V gene is TRBV6-5, the J gene TRBJ2-1; weak D call: TRBD2 (7 bases). CDR1 and CDR2 (germline): MNHEY, SVGAGI. Trimming pared 6 bases from V and 8 bases from J, leaving 14 bases between. CDR3 length equals 13 residues.

The chain couples TRBV30 to TRBJ1-1; no firm D call. The CDR3 is made up of 14 amino acids. V shed 2 bases and J shed 4 bases, with 14 bases lying between them. Germline V CDR1 and CDR2: GTSNPN, SVGIG (reference sequence). CDR3 bases: TGTGCCTGGAGTCCTGCCGGCGGGGTCACTGAAGCTTTCTTT. Protein sequence: CAWSPAGGVTEAFF.

J is TRBJ1-4 and V is TRBV30; 9 bases are shared with TRBD1. Germline CDR1 is GTSNPN and CDR2 is SVGIG (reference sequence). The length of the CDR3 is 14 residues. V was clipped by 3 bases and J by 7 bases; unmatched bases: 6. CDR3 in amino acids: CAWSLGTGREKLFF. CDR3 sequence (DNA): TGTGCCTGGAGCCTCGGGACAGGGCGTGAAAAACTGTTTTTT.

The CDR3 region has the DNA TGTGCCACCAGTGATTTAAGGGGTCTTAAGGGGAATTCACCCCTCCACTTT. Its protein product is CATSDLRGLKGNSPLHF. This chain connects TRBV24-1 to TRBJ1-6; maybe TRBD1 (5 bases). Trimming took 1 base from V and 7 from J, leaving 16 bases between them. CDR3 length equals 17 residues. Germline values: CDR1 KGHDR, CDR2 SFDVKD.

This clone was observed a few times. The V and J genes are TRBV6-5 and TRBJ1-3; D is ambiguous. Germline values: CDR1 MNHEY, CDR2 SVGAGI. The V end was cut by 8 bases, the J end by 9 bases, with 20 bases between. This CDR3 has 14 residues. As DNA, the CDR3 is TGTGCCAGCGAACGTGTGGGAATTTCGAGCACCATATATTTT. It encodes CASERVGISSTIYF.

Concerning this clone: A read error may account for a junction end that differs from germline. The genes are TRBV5-5 and TRBJ1-6; D perhaps matches TRBD1 (5 bases). The germline V gene has CDR1 SGHKS and CDR2 YYEKEE (reference sequence). CDR3 size: 19 residues. The CDR3 bases are TGTGCCAGCAGCCATACCCAGGACACGGCTCGGGATTCCAATTCAGCCCTCCACTTT. Its translation is CASSHTQDTARDSNSALHF.

The gene calls are TRBV19 and TRBJ1-3; D remains ambiguous. The V end lost 4 bases, the J end lost 0 bases, and 10 bases lay between the germline ends. The V gene's germline CDR1 is LNHDA and CDR2 SQIVND (reference sequence). The CDR3 totals 15 residues. CDR3 in DNA: TGTGCCAGTAGTAGTCTCCTGAGCTCTGGAAACACCATATATTTT. Protein: CASSSLLSSGNTIYF.

This chain joins TRBV3-1 (or the pseudogene TRBV3-2) and TRBJ2-1; D unresolved. The germline V gene encodes CDR1 LGHDT and CDR2 YNNKEL (reference sequence). The ends were cut back, 5 bases at V and 0 bases at J, with 14 bases in the middle. The CDR3 is 16 amino acids. CDR3 in amino acids: CASSTQSQVSYNEQFF. The CDR3 nucleotides read TGTGCCAGCAGCACACAGTCGCAGGTCTCCTACAATGAGCAGTTCTTC.

The chain recombines TRBV19 with TRBJ1-1, with TRBD1 as a possible D gene (5 bases). The V and J ends lost 2 bases and 1 base respectively, with 11 bases between them. The germline V gene encodes CDR1 LNHDA and CDR2 SQIVND (reference sequence). CDR3 length: 15 residues. For the CDR3, the DNA is TGTGCCAGTAGTATATTCCCAGACAGGAACACTGAAGCTTTCTTT. As protein: CASSIFPDRNTEAFF.

The chain joins TRBV27 to TRBJ2-4; 8 bases match TRBD2. After removal of 2 bases from V and 8 bases from J, the junction contained 5 bases not matched to a gene. The CDR3 runs 14 residues. Germline V CDR1 and CDR2: MNHEY, SMNVEV (reference sequence). CDR3 bases: TGTGCCAGCAGTTTAACGGGGGGGCGGTACATTCAGTACTTC. Translation: CASSLTGGRYIQYF.